Listed below are T cell receptor beta chains from one sample, sequenced in a study of control samples from healthy donors and cancer patients. The repertoire was sequenced with immunoSEQ multiplex PCR; TCRdb's copy has only in-frame clones and lacks some. The data hold around 130,000 clones, with roughly 90% observed a single time. The sample comprised blood. The receptors were sampled from a middle-aged man in good health. CDR3s include the opening cysteine and the closing phenylalanine or tryptophan. The D gene is left open where the match is weak. Clone size is not always given. Where it is, it says once, few, many or a class for expanded clones.

v_gene,d_gene,j_gene,abundance,CDR3nt,CDR3aa
TRBV24-1,.,TRBJ1-2,few,TGTGCCACCAGCGGGGGACTTAACTATGGCTACACCTTC,CATSGGLNYGYTF
TRBV5-1,.,TRBJ2-5,.,TGCGCCAGCAGCCGGGGGAGTCAAGAGACCCAGTACTTC,CASSRGSQETQYF
TRBV9,TRBD2,TRBJ2-7,.,TGTGCCAGCAGCGTAGAGAATAGCGGGAGCTCCTACGAGCAGTACTTC,CASSVENSGSSYEQYF
TRBV7-2,TRBD2,TRBJ2-1,.,TGTGCCAGCACCCCCGGTCGGAGACTAGCGGGGGGACATGAGCAGTTCTTC,CASTPGRRLAGGHEQFF
TRBV5-1,.,TRBJ1-1,.,TGCGCCAGCAGCTTGGTGGCGAACACTGAAGCTTTCTTT,CASSLVANTEAFF
TRBV19,.,TRBJ1-2,once,TGTGCCAGTAGTTTAGGTCGGGGACGAGCTAACTATGGCTACACCTTC,CASSLGRGRANYGYTF
TRBV19,.,TRBJ1-2,.,TGTGCCAGTAGTTACGGGGGATTCAACCGGGGCTACACCTTC,CASSYGGFNRGYTF
TRBV7-6,TRBD1,TRBJ2-6,.,TGTGCCAGCAGCTTATCCCGGGACAGGGAAAGGGTTGTCTCTGGGGCCAACGTCCTGACTTTC,CASSLSRDRERVVSGANVLTF
TRBV10-2,TRBD1,TRBJ1-1,.,TGCGCCAGCAGTCCAGGACAGGGTTCATACACTGAAGCTTTCTTT,CASSPGQGSYTEAFF
TRBV10-3,.,TRBJ1-4,.,TGTGCCATCAGTGGGGGGGCGGAAGAAAAACTGTTTTTT,CAISGGAEEKLFF
TRBV11-2,TRBD2,TRBJ2-7,.,TGTGCCAGCAGCCAATCTAGCGGGGGTGTCTACGAGCAGTACTTC,CASSQSSGGVYEQYF
TRBV6-2/TRBV6-3,TRBD2,TRBJ2-6,.,TGTGCCAGCAGTGGGCCGGGACTAGCGGGGTCGGGGGCCAACGTCCTGACTTTC,CASSGPGLAGSGANVLTF
TRBV10-3,TRBD1,TRBJ1-1,.,TGTGCCATCAGGGAGGGACAGGGCATAACTGAAGCTTTCTTT,CAIREGQGITEAFF
TRBV7-6,.,TRBJ2-3,.,TGTGCCAGCAGCTTAGAAATAGGTCAGAGCACAGATACGCAGTATTTT,CASSLEIGQSTDTQYF
TRBV7-2,.,TRBJ1-2,.,TGTGCCAGCAGCAGAAGGGCAGACAACTATGGCTACACCTTC,CASSRRADNYGYTF
TRBV12-3/TRBV12-4,.,TRBJ1-1,.,TGTGCCAGCAGTTTGAGGGGCCGGGGGGGAGCTTTCTTT,CASSLRGRGGAFF
TRBV21-1,.,TRBJ1-4,once,TGTGCCAGGTCGAACCAGGGGGCAGATAATGAAAAACTGTTTTTT,CARSNQGADNEKLFF
TRBV30,.,TRBJ2-2,.,TGTGCCTGGGCCCCGGCGCCGAACACCGGGGAGCTGTTTTTT,CAWAPAPNTGELFF
TRBV27,.,TRBJ2-1,.,TGTGCCAGCAGTTTCGGGAATGAGCAGTTCTTC,CASSFGNEQFF
TRBV19,.,TRBJ1-5,once,TGTGCCAGTAGTATTCGAACGGCTAATCAGCCCCAGCATTTT,CASSIRTANQPQHF
TRBV5-6,TRBD2,TRBJ2-3,once,TGTGCCAGCAGCTTGGCGGGACTAGCGACAGATACGCAGTATTTT,CASSLAGLATDTQYF
TRBV18,.,TRBJ2-5,.,TGTGCCAGCTCACCACCGGGCCGTTTTACACCCGAAGAGACCCAGTACTTC,CASSPPGRFTPEETQYF
TRBV7-2,TRBD1,TRBJ2-7,.,TGTGCCAGCAGCTTAGACAGGGGGCCCTACGAGCAGTACTTC,CASSLDRGPYEQYF
TRBV18,.,TRBJ2-5,.,TGTGCCAGCTCACCTCAAGAGACCCAGTACTTC,CASSPQETQYF
TRBV5-1,.,TRBJ2-7,.,TGCGCCAGCAGCTTGGTGGGACCCCAATACGAGCAGTACTTC,CASSLVGPQYEQYF
TRBV5-1,.,TRBJ1-1,.,TGCGCCAGCAGCTTGTGGGGGAGAACTGAAGCTTTCTTT,CASSLWGRTEAFF
TRBV30,.,TRBJ1-5,.,TGTGCCTGGAGCCAGGGGAATAGCAATCAGCCCCAGCATTTT,CAWSQGNSNQPQHF
TRBV27,.,TRBJ1-6,.,TGTGCCAGTACCGGTGGGGTCGGTTCACCCCTCCACTTT,CASTGGVGSPLHF
TRBV5-6,TRBD2,TRBJ2-1,.,TGTGCCAGCAGCTTGCCCCTCAGCGGGGGGTACAATGAGCAGTTCTTC,CASSLPLSGGYNEQFF
TRBV9,TRBD2,TRBJ2-7,.,TGTGCCAGCAGCGTATCATCGCTAGCGGGGTCCTACGAGCAGTACTTC,CASSVSSLAGSYEQYF
TRBV5-4,.,TRBJ2-2,.,TGTGCCAGCAGCTTGCAGGGTCCCGGGGAGCTGTTTTTT,CASSLQGPGELFF
TRBV19,.,TRBJ1-4,.,TGTGCCAGTACTGAGCAGCCCAATGAAAAACTGTTTTTT,CASTEQPNEKLFF
TRBV9,.,TRBJ2-1,.,TGTGCCAGCAGCTCCTCCAGCGGCTCCTACAATGAGCAGTTCTTC,CASSSSSGSYNEQFF
TRBV29-1,.,TRBJ2-5,.,TGCAGCGTTGTAGGGGTCGGGGGGCCGAAAGAGACCCAGTACTTC,CSVVGVGGPKETQYF
TRBV2,TRBD1,TRBJ1-1,.,TGTGCCAGCAGTACTGGGACAGGGGGAGGTGAAGCTTTCTTT,CASSTGTGGGEAFF
TRBV6-5,.,TRBJ1-2,few,TGTGCCAGCAGTTACACAGGATACGGGAACTATGGCTACACCTTC,CASSYTGYGNYGYTF
TRBV29-1,.,TRBJ1-2,.,TGCAGCGTTGAAGAGGGGGGTTGGGGCTACTATGGCTACACCTTC,CSVEEGGWGYYGYTF
TRBV7-2,.,TRBJ1-2,once,TGTGCCAGCAGCTTCTCTGGAACTAACTATGGCTACACCTTC,CASSFSGTNYGYTF
TRBV7-2,.,TRBJ2-5,.,TGTGCCAGCAGCTTCCCCCGAATAGCTGAGGAGACCCAGTACTTC,CASSFPRIAEETQYF
TRBV12-3/TRBV12-4,.,TRBJ1-1,few,TGTGCCAGCAGTTTCGGGCAGAACACTGAAGCTTTCTTT,CASSFGQNTEAFF
TRBV27,.,TRBJ2-5,.,TGTGCCAGCAGTACCGAGGACGGGATTAAAGAGACCCAGTACTTC,CASSTEDGIKETQYF
TRBV24-1,.,TRBJ1-2,.,TGTGCCACCAGTGAGGACGGCAACTATGGCTACACCTTC,CATSEDGNYGYTF
TRBV9,.,TRBJ2-2,many,TGTGCCAGCAGCGTAGAGGCCTTCGGGGAGCTGTTTTTT,CASSVEAFGELFF
TRBV11-2,.,TRBJ2-7,few,TGTGCCAGCAGCTTAGCCCCCGGCGACGAGCAGTACTTC,CASSLAPGDEQYF
TRBV6-5,TRBD1,TRBJ2-7,.,TGTGCCAGCAGAGGACAGGGGGGGCCCTACGAGCAGTACTTC,CASRGQGGPYEQYF
TRBV5-6,TRBD1,TRBJ1-1,few,TGTGCCAGCAGCTTGCTTCGGACAGGAATAACTTTCTTT,CASSLLRTGITFF
TRBV5-4,.,TRBJ1-1,.,TGTGCCAGCAGCTTGGTTGGGGGTCACACTGAAGCTTTCTTT,CASSLVGGHTEAFF
TRBV12-5,.,TRBJ2-3,.,TGTGCTAGTGGTTTGTCGCGGGGTTACACAGATACGCAGTATTTT,CASGLSRGYTDTQYF
TRBV5-1,TRBD2,TRBJ2-1,once,TGCGCCAGCAGCCCCATAGGGGCGACTAGCGGGGCATACAATGAGCAGTTCTTC,CASSPIGATSGAYNEQFF
TRBV30,TRBD1,TRBJ2-7,.,TGTGCCTGGAGTGTACAAACAGGGGCCCCCTACGAGCAGTACTTC,CAWSVQTGAPYEQYF